This T cell receptor beta chain was recorded in a study of cytomegalovirus exposure and HLA in healthy donors. Study results and limitations: In a later analysis, compared with equally common non-associated chains, HLA-associated beta chains were more expanded.

This CDR3 has 12 amino acids. V lost 3 bases, J lost 9 bases, and 9 bases lay in between. Germline assignment: CDR1 ENHRY and CDR2 SYGVKD. The PCR had 60 Vbeta and 13 Jbeta primers. The method was immunoSEQ multiplex PCR; TCRdb's version includes in-frame clones alone and lacks a portion of them. The table lists 150,000 to 200,000 clones. A remark on this clone: No antigen is known for it.

The source is a woman aged 18-29 years in good health and CMV-seropositive. The rearrangement joins TRBV10-3 to TRBJ2-1, with D tentatively TRBD1 (6 bases). The sequenced sample was PBMCs. The CDR3, as DNA: TGTGCCATCAGTGAAACAGGGATTGAGCAGTTCTTC. It is translated as CAISETGIEQFF.